The 13 T cell receptor beta chains reported below all come from one sample, sequenced in a study of PD-1 blockade in classical Hodgkin lymphoma. Time point of the sample: cycle 4 day 1 (C4D1), after six to seven weeks of nivolumab. Every patient relapsed after autologous stem cell transplantation, and brentuximab vedotin exposure varied. Libraries were prepared by immunoSEQ multiplex PCR; TCRdb keeps only in-frame clonotypes and omits some of them. This sample has around 60,000 clones, with about 85% found just once. The sample in question was peripheral blood mononuclear cells (PBMCs), obtained before the fourth cycle of nivolumab. These TCRs come from a human donor with classical Hodgkin lymphoma.

The CDR3, as DNA: TGTGCCAGCAGCCAGGGCAGGGGGCCAGATACGCAGTATTTT. Amino acids: CASSQGRGPDTQYF. The chain links TRBV14 to TRBJ2-3; TRBD1 aligns across 8 bases. Germline CDR1 and CDR2: SGHDN and FVKESK. The V gene end was trimmed by 3 bases and the J gene end by 4 bases; junction bases not matched to a gene: 3. The CDR3 has 14 residues.

The rearrangement links TRBV28 to TRBJ2-1; 11 bases fit TRBD1. The CDR3 consists of 15 residues. Per the germline V gene, CDR1 is MDHEN and CDR2 is SYDVKM. V gave up 5 bases and J gave up 7 bases; unmatched junction bases: 7. This CDR3 reads CASSPLGTGGNEQFF. CDR3 in DNA: TGTGCCAGCAGTCCCCTAGGGACAGGGGGAAATGAGCAGTTCTTC.

This clone was observed a handful of times. The chain is built from TRBV11-3 and TRBJ2-2; the D is unclear. The CDR3 totals 14 residues. Germline lookup yields CDR1 SGHNT and CDR2 YENEEA. V was clipped by 4 bases and J by 7 bases, with 13 bases between them. The CDR3 nucleotides read TGTGCCAGCAGCTCCTCGAGAGTGGGCGGGGAGCTGTTTTTT. Its translation is CASSSSRVGGELFF. Full variable domain (remainder filled in from reference TRBV11-3 and TRBJ2-2): EAGVVQSPRYKIIEKKQPVAFWCNPISGHNTLYWYLQNLGQGPELLIRYENEEAVDDSQLPKDRFSAERLKGVDSTLKIQPAELGDSAVYLCASSSSRVGGELFFGEGSRLTVL.

This clone was counted once. V usage is TRBV28 and J usage is TRBJ1-6; possibly TRBD1 for D (5 bases). CDR3 length equals 16 residues. V gave up 6 bases and J gave up 10 bases, with 22 bases separating them. Germline assignment: CDR1 MDHEN and CDR2 SYDVKM. CDR3 in amino acids: CASSPPAGLGGSPLHF. The CDR3, as DNA: TGTGCCAGCAGCCCTCCCGCGGGGCTTGGTGGGTCACCCCTCCACTTT.

The chain carries TRBV28 and TRBJ2-7, with TRBD1 as a possible D gene (6 bases). There are 14 residues in the CDR3. Germline V CDR1 and CDR2: MDHEN, SYDVKM. The ends were cut back, 5 bases at V and 3 bases at J, with 14 bases in the middle. The chain's CDR3 is CASSIYRVVYEQYF. The CDR3 DNA is TGTGCCAGCAGTATTTACAGGGTTGTCTACGAGCAGTACTTC.

The chain recombines TRBV5-1 with TRBJ2-3, with D perhaps assigned TRBD1 or TRBD2 (6 bases each). V lost 1 base and J lost 1, with 13 bases in between. Germline CDR1 is SGHRS and CDR2 is YFSETQ. This CDR3 is built from 16 residues. CDR3 in amino acids: CASSLLVGGGTDTQYF. In DNA, the CDR3 is TGCGCCAGCAGCTTGTTGGTGGGGGGCGGCACAGATACGCAGTATTTT. The entire variable domain, with the rest obtained from reference TRBV5-1 and TRBJ2-3, is as follows: KAGVTQTPRYLIKTRGQQVTLSCSPISGHRSVSWYQQTPGQGLQFLFEYFSETQRNKGNFPGRFSGRQFSNSRSEMNVSTLELGDSALYLCASSLLVGGGTDTQYFGPGTRLTVL.

This chain links TRBV5-1 with TRBJ1-4; 8 bases line up with TRBD1. The V and J ends lost 6 bases and 3 bases, in that order; junction bases with no gene match: 7. CDR3 size: 15 residues. The germline V gene has CDR1 SGHRS and CDR2 YFSETQ. The CDR3 loop reads CASNTGGVANEKLFF. The CDR3, as DNA: TGCGCCAGCAACACAGGGGGGGTTGCTAATGAAAAACTGTTTTTT. The full variable domain, rest sourced from reference TRBV5-1 and TRBJ1-4, is KAGVTQTPRYLIKTRGQQVTLSCSPISGHRSVSWYQQTPGQGLQFLFEYFSETQRNKGNFPGRFSGRQFSNSRSEMNVSTLELGDSALYLCASNTGGVANEKLFFGSGTQLSVL.

Here the CDR3 DNA reads TGTGCCAGCAGCCCCCCCCGGGACAGCTCCTACGAGCAGTACTTC. It encodes CASSPPRDSSYEQYF. This chain links TRBV6-6 with TRBJ2-7; 7 positions match TRBD1. J gave up 0 bases and V 6 bases, and 8 bases lay outside the gene matches. The CDR3 sequence is 15 residues long. CDR1 and CDR2 from the germline V gene are MNHNY and SVGAGI (reference sequence).

This clone was recorded only once. The CDR3 sequence: CASSYGEYEQYF. In nucleotides, the CDR3 is TGTGCCAGCAGTTACGGGGAGTACGAGCAGTACTTC. This chain connects TRBV6-5 to TRBJ2-7; D possibly corresponds to TRBD2 (5 bases). The CDR3 consists of 12 residues. Germline V gene lookup returns CDR1 MNHEY and CDR2 SVGAGI. V shed 2 bases and J shed 4 bases, with 6 bases lying between them.

The chain uses TRBV28 and TRBJ1-5; the D is unclear. The length of the CDR3 is 12 residues. Per germline, CDR1 MDHEN and CDR2 SYDVKM. The V end lost 8 bases, the J end lost 4 bases, and 9 bases lay between the germline ends. CDR3 protein: CASASLNQPQHF. The CDR3 nucleotides read TGTGCCAGCGCGAGCTTAAATCAGCCCCAGCATTTT.

A note on this clone: The same CDR3 also results from other DNA sequences found in this sample. The V and J genes are TRBV5-1 and TRBJ1-1; maybe TRBD1 (6 bases). The V end lost 4 bases, the J end lost 4 bases, and 14 bases lay between the germline ends. Germline V gives CDR1 SGHRS, CDR2 YFSETQ. The CDR3 spans 14 residues. CDR3 region: CASSIQGLSTEAFF. CDR3 bases: TGCGCCAGCAGCATCCAGGGGCTGAGCACTGAAGCTTTCTTT.

The table lists this clone with a count of one. The chain joins TRBV13 to TRBJ2-3; 9 nucleotides line up with TRBD2. After removal of 5 bases from V and 3 bases from J, the junction contained 6 bases not matched to a gene. The CDR3 consists of 15 residues. Germline assignment: CDR1 PRHDT and CDR2 FYEKMQ (reference sequence). CDR3 sequence: CASSAGTSRTDTQYF. In DNA, the CDR3 is TGTGCCAGCAGCGCCGGGACTAGCCGGACAGATACGCAGTATTTT. Supplemented by reference TRBV13 and TRBJ2-3, the full variable domain reads AAGVIQSPRHLIKEKRETATLKCYPIPRHDTVYWYQQGPGQDPQFLISFYEKMQSDKGSIPDRFSAQQFSDYHSELNMSSLELGDSALYFCASSAGTSRTDTQYFGPGTRLTVL.

V usage is TRBV18 and J usage is TRBJ2-7; D not resolved. CDR1 is KGHSH, CDR2 LQKENI, per germline. The CDR3 has 14 residues. V was cut by 4 bases and J by 3 bases, with 13 bases left in between. The CDR3 sequence: CASSQYSGVYEQYF. CDR3 nucleotide sequence: TGTGCCAGCTCACAATATAGTGGGGTCTACGAGCAGTACTTC. The full variable domain, rest sourced from reference TRBV18 and TRBJ2-7, is NAGVMQNPRHLVRRRGQEARLRCSPMKGHSHVYWYRQLPEEGLKFMVYLQKENIIDESGMPKERFSAEFPKEGPSILRIQQVVRGDSAAYFCASSQYSGVYEQYFGPGTRLTVT.